Shown below are 16 T cell receptor beta chains from a single sample sequenced in a study of blood T cell repertoires in COVID-19 (dated by TCRdb to the early 2020s). Libraries came from the immunoSEQ multiplex PCR assay. TCRdb holds this immuneACCESS table with in-frame rearrangements only. Some clones are missing; in checked studies, unresolved V genes explain under half, and the rest has no known cause. In all, the sample holds around 25,000 clones, and around 89% of those were seen once. Jointly, the top ten make up 9% to 10% of the sample. Specimen: peripheral blood. These TCRs come from a man between 65 and 85 years old with acute or convalescent COVID-19.

The J gene is TRBJ1-5, the V gene TRBV18; D uncertain. CDR3 size: 14 residues. Germline V gives CDR1 KGHSH, CDR2 LQKENI. With 3 bases removed from V and 0 bases from J, the gap between germline ends came to 6 bases. The CDR3 loop is CASSPSDSNQPQHF. In nucleotides, the CDR3 is TGTGCCAGCTCACCCTCAGATAGCAATCAGCCCCAGCATTTT.

The chain carries TRBV28 and TRBJ2-7, with a possible D match to TRBD1 (8 bases). CDR1 is MDHEN, CDR2 SYDVKM, per germline. V was pared by 5 bases and J by 2 bases, with 16 bases between. This CDR3 comprises 15 residues. The CDR3 reads CASSAGDRPAYEQYF. The DNA of the CDR3 is TGTGCCAGCAGTGCGGGGGACAGGCCGGCCTACGAGCAGTACTTC.

The V gene is TRBV3-1 (or the pseudogene TRBV3-2), the J gene TRBJ1-2; D perhaps matches TRBD1 (6 bases). With 6 bases removed from V and 0 bases from J, the gap between germline ends came to 8 bases. The CDR3 is 13 residues long. The germline V gene encodes CDR1 LGHDT and CDR2 YNNKEL (reference sequence). This chain's CDR3 is CASRGASNYGYTF. CDR3 nucleotide sequence: TGTGCCAGCAGGGGGGCATCTAACTATGGCTACACCTTC.

J is TRBJ2-7 and V is TRBV2, with D possibly TRBD2 on 5 matching bases. Germline lookup yields CDR1 SNHLY and CDR2 FYNNEI. The CDR3 sequence is 13 residues long. V shed 11 bases and J shed 6 bases, with 20 bases lying between them. CDR3 DNA sequence: TGTGCCGCCAAACAAGAGGCGGGCGGCGAGCAGTACTTC. Its translation is CAAKQEAGGEQYF.

J is TRBJ2-3 and V is TRBV5-6, with 9 bases fitting TRBD2. The CDR3 sequence is 16 residues long. V was pared by 0 bases and J by 3 bases, with 5 bases of the junction left unmatched. Germline CDR1 and CDR2: SGHDT and YYEEEE. CDR3 coding DNA: TGTGCCAGCAGCTTGGAGGTAGCGGGGGTAACAGATACGCAGTATTTT. It is translated as CASSLEVAGVTDTQYF.

V is TRBV5-1 and J is TRBJ2-7; TRBD2 agrees at 12 bases. Per the germline V gene, CDR1 is SGHRS and CDR2 is YFSETQ. The J segment lost 4 bases and the V segment lost 3 bases, leaving 5 bases of the junction unmatched. The CDR3 totals 15 residues. The CDR3 loop is CASSSLAGGIYEQYF. Here the CDR3 DNA reads TGCGCCAGCAGCTCCCTAGCGGGGGGGATTTACGAGCAGTACTTC. Combining the CDR3 with reference TRBV5-1 and TRBJ2-7 gives the whole variable domain KAGVTQTPRYLIKTRGQQVTLSCSPISGHRSVSWYQQTPGQGLQFLFEYFSETQRNKGNFPGRFSGRQFSNSRSEMNVSTLELGDSALYLCASSSLAGGIYEQYFGPGTRLTVT.

The rearrangement joins TRBV29-1 to TRBJ2-7; 13 bases fit TRBD2. Trimming took 4 bases from V and 5 from J; bases not matched to a gene: 11. The CDR3 contains 16 residues. Germline assignment: CDR1 SQVTM and CDR2 ANQGSEA. CDR3 in amino acids: CSVGSGGLAGHNEQYF. The DNA of the CDR3 is TGCAGCGTTGGATCGGGGGGACTAGCGGGGCATAACGAGCAGTACTTC.

V usage is TRBV27 and J usage is TRBJ1-4; 10 bases line up with TRBD1. The V segment lost 3 bases and the J segment 8 bases; nucleotides outside the gene matches: 9. The CDR3 sequence is 16 residues long. Germline-derived CDR1 and CDR2 are MNHEY and SMNVEV (reference sequence). The CDR3 nucleotides read TGTGCCAGCAGTTTGCTGGGACAGGGGAGGTACGAAAAACTGTTTTTT. Translating gives CASSLLGQGRYEKLFF.

This rearrangement joins TRBV6-5 to TRBJ1-3; 10 nucleotides line up with TRBD1. The germline V gene encodes CDR1 MNHEY and CDR2 SVGAGI. The V and J ends lost 6 bases and 4 bases, in that order; junction bases with no gene match: 6. The CDR3 covers 15 residues. The CDR3 spells CASSPGTGVGNTIYF. CDR3 in DNA: TGTGCCAGCAGCCCCGGGACAGGGGTAGGAAACACCATATATTTT.

By share, this clone counts as medium-sized. The chain carries TRBV5-1 and TRBJ2-6; 11 bases match TRBD2. The CDR3 is 18 residues long. V was clipped by 5 bases and J by 0 bases; unmatched bases: 7. Germline V gene data show CDR1 as SGHRS and CDR2 as YFSETQ. In DNA form, the CDR3 reads TGCGCCAGCAGTTTACTAGCGGGGGCCTCCTCTGGGGCCAACGTCCTGACTTTC. Encoded protein: CASSLLAGASSGANVLTF.

J is TRBJ1-6 and V is TRBV27; D is uncertain. The CDR3 sequence is 14 residues long. V dropped 7 bases and J dropped 2 bases, with 9 bases sitting between them. Per the germline V gene, CDR1 is MNHEY and CDR2 is SMNVEV (reference sequence). CDR3 protein: CASKSGTYNSPLHF. CDR3 coding DNA: TGTGCCAGCAAGTCTGGCACCTATAATTCACCCCTCCACTTT.

J is TRBJ2-1 and V is TRBV10-3; a possible D gene is TRBD2 (6 bases). V was pared by 8 bases and J by 5 bases, with 13 bases between. The CDR3 consists of 13 residues. CDR1 and CDR2 from the germline V gene are ENHRY and SYGVKD. The chain's CDR3 is CAIRTGRHNEQFF. The CDR3 DNA reads TGTGCCATCCGGACCGGGAGACACAATGAGCAGTTCTTC.

The chain carries TRBV5-6 and TRBJ2-2; 8 nucleotides line up with TRBD1. Germline lookup yields CDR1 SGHDT and CDR2 YYEEEE. The CDR3 spans 15 residues. With V trimmed by 4 bases and J by 4 bases, 6 bases remained unmatched. The CDR3 region is CASSIGTGVTGELFF. CDR3 nucleotide sequence: TGTGCCAGCAGCATTGGGACAGGAGTCACCGGGGAGCTGTTTTTT.

This clone showed up just once. The gene calls are TRBV29-1 and TRBJ1-3, with 7 bases lining up with TRBD1. V lost 6 bases and J lost 8; bases outside the gene matches: 4. Germline V gene data show CDR1 as SQVTM and CDR2 as ANQGSEA. The CDR3 spans 11 residues. The CDR3 coding sequence is TGCAGCGTGGGACAGAGGGACACCATATATTTT. Translation gives CSVGQRDTIYF.

This rearrangement joins TRBV4-1 to TRBJ1-4; possible D gene TRBD1, 5 bases. The CDR3 spans 17 residues. Germline CDR1 and CDR2: MGHRA and YSYEKL. Trimming removed 1 base from V and 6 bases from J, with 18 bases in between. The CDR3 DNA reads as TGCGCCAGCAGCCAAGCAGGTTTTGGGACTAATGATGAAAAACTGTTTTTT. It codes for CASSQAGFGTNDEKLFF.

V usage is TRBV3-1 (or the pseudogene TRBV3-2) and J usage is TRBJ2-7, with TRBD2 identical over 7 bases. Per the germline V gene, CDR1 is LGHDT and CDR2 is YNNKEL (reference sequence). Trimming cost V 6 bases and J 5 bases; bases outside gene matches: 10. The CDR3 is 14 residues long. CDR3 coding DNA: TGTGCCAGCAGAAAGGGAGCGGGACTTAACGAGCAGTACTTC. Its protein is CASRKGAGLNEQYF.